This record looks at one TCR beta chain sequence and its context. The data are from a study of blood T cell repertoires in COVID-19. Original processing notes: From reference gene primer amplification, estimates of nucleated cell counts were derived. Profiling relied on immunoSEQ multiplex PCR, and the TCRdb table lists in-frame clones only, not all of them. For V, J and clone size, that table is used; D and trimming come from the DNA. The sample shows over 150,000 clones, more than 75% of them seen only once. Seattle patient enrollment occurred during active infection, with longitudinal follow-up thereafter. The sequence came from an older woman with COVID-19, enrolled during active disease. What was sequenced was peripheral blood.

The CDR3 protein is CASSLVGQGRAEAFF. The CDR3 DNA follows: TGCGCCAGCAGCTTGGTGGGACAGGGAAGGGCTGAAGCTTTCTTT. The chain combines TRBV5-1 with TRBJ1-1, with 9 bases identical to TRBD1. This CDR3 spans 15 amino acids. V shed 0 bases, J shed 6 bases, and the junction held 6 bases outside the gene matches. Germline CDR1 reads SGHRS; CDR2 reads YFSETQ.